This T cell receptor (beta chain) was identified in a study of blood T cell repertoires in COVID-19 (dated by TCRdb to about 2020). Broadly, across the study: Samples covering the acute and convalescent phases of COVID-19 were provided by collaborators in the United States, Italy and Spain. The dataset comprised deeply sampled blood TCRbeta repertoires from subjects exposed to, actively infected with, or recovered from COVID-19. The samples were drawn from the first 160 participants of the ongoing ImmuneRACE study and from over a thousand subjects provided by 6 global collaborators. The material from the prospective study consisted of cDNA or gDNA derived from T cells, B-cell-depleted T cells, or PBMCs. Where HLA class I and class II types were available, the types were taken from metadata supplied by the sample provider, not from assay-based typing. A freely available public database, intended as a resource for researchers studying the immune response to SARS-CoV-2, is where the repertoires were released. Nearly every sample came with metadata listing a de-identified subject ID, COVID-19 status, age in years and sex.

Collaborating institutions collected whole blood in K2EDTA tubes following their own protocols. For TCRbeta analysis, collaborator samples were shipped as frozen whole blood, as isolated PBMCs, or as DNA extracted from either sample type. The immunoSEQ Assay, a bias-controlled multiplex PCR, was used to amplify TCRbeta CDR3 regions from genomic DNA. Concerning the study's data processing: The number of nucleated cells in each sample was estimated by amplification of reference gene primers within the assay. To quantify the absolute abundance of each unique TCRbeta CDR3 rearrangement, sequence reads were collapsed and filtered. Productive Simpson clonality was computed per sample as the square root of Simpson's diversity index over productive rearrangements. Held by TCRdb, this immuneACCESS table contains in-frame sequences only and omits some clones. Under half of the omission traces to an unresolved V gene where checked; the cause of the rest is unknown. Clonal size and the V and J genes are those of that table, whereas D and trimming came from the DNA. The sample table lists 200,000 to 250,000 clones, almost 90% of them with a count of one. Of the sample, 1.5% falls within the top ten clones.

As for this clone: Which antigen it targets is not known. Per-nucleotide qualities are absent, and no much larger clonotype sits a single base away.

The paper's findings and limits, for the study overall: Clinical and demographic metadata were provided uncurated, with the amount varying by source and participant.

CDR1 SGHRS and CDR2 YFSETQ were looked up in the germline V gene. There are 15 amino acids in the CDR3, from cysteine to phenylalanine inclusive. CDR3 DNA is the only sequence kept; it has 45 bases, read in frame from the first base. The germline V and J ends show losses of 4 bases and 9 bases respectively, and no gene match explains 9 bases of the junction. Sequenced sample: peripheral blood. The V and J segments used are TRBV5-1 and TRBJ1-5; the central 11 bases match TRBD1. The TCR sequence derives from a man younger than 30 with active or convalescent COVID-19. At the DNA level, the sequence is TGCGCCAGCAGCCAGGGGACAGGGGGAAGTTGGCCCCAGCATTTT. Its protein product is CASSQGTGGSWPQHF.